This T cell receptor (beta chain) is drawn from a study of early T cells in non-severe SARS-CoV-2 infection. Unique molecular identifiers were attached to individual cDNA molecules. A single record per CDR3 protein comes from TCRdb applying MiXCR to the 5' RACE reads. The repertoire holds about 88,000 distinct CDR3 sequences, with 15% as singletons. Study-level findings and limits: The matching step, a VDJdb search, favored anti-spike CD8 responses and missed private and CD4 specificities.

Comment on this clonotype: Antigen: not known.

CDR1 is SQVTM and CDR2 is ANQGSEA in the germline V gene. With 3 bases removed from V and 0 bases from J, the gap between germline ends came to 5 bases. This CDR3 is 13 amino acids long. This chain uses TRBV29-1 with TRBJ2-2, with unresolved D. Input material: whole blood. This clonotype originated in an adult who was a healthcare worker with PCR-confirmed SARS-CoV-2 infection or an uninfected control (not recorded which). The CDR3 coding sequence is TGCAGCGTTGACAGAACGAACACCGGGGAGCTGTTTTTT. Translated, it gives CSVDRTNTGELFF.